The 3 T cell receptor beta chains below all came from one sample that was sequenced in a study of regulatory T cells in long-lasting Graves disease. Relying on iRepertoire HTBI primers and Arm-PCR of CDR3 regions, the team built TCR beta libraries. From the multiplex PCR reads, TCRdb called clonotypes with MiXCR, one entry per CDR3 protein. The sample records over 350,000 distinct CDR3 sequences, 12% to 15% being singletons. Time point reported: newly diagnosed GD, antithyroid drugs for less than 3 months. Making the TCR library involved RNA that had been extracted from PBMCs. These same data were also listed under a study on T cells in Graves' hyperthyroidism and ophthalmopathy.

This material consisted of peripheral blood mononuclear cells (PBMCs), taken at new diagnosis, from a patient treated with antithyroid drugs. Receptor source: a woman aged 50 to 60 with Graves disease.

This clonotype was counted at least ten times. The V call is TRBV7-8, the J call TRBJ2-3; D unresolved. The ends were cut back, 0 bases at V and 7 bases at J, with 17 bases in the middle. The CDR3 runs 16 residues. The germline V gene encodes CDR1 SGHVS and CDR2 FQNEAQ. The CDR3 here is CASSLANAFIANTQYF. The CDR3 DNA sequence: TGTGCCAGCAGCTTAGCCAATGCCTTTATCGCAAATACGCAGTATTTT.

This clonotype was picked up a small number of times. This rearrangement joins TRBV3-1 to TRBJ1-5; 10 nucleotides line up with TRBD1. Trimming removed 4 bases from V and 7 bases from J; junction bases left unmatched: 4. CDR3 length: 14 residues. CDR1 and CDR2 from the germline V gene are LGHDT and YNNKEL (reference sequence). The CDR3 DNA reads TGTGCCAGCAGCCCCGACAGGGGGCTACAGCCCCAGCATTTT. It yields the protein CASSPDRGLQPQHF.

The V call is TRBV19, the J call TRBJ2-3, with TRBD2 as a possible D gene (6 bases). CDR3 length: 13 residues. Trimming took off 3 bases at V and 5 bases at J, with 9 bases between the two ends. In germline, CDR1 is LNHDA, CDR2 SQIVND (reference sequence). CDR3 region: CASSMAEGDTQYF. The CDR3 coding sequence is TGTGCCAGTAGTATGGCGGAGGGAGATACGCAGTATTTT.